Presented here are 2 T cell receptor beta chains from one specimen sequenced in a study of human T cells and chemical hapten exposure (dated by TCRdb to the early 2020s). The meaning of the sample's time point label: patch test 3, about 24 weeks after DPC sensitization. In the paper's terms, the treatment or condition label means: therapeutic diphenylcyclopropenone sensitization with weekly scalp DPC. Libraries came from RACE. The sequencer was a NextSeq 500. In-frame beta chains were kept once TCRdb had trimmed the public reads at Q25 with fastp and called clones with MiXCR. Rows are combined by CDR3 protein, so each entry shows the most common genes and DNA. In this sample the table shows tens of thousands of distinct CDR3 sequences, 9.5% to 15% of which occur a single time. 2.4% of the sample is in the top ten clones. The specimen comprised whole blood, sampled in connection with sensitization to the hapten diphenylcyclopropenone (DPC). Receptors originate from a man aged 25 to 40 with alopecia areata. Some clones in this sample may be carry-over from other donors' samples.

The rearrangement links TRBV7-3 to TRBJ1-1, with D unresolved. The CDR3 totals 16 residues. CDR1 SGHTA and CDR2 FQGTGA come from the germline V gene. Trimming removed 1 base at V and 2 bases at J, with 14 bases between. CDR3: CASSLNGDTANTEAFF. The CDR3 DNA reads TGTGCCAGCAGCTTAAACGGGGATACGGCAAACACTGAAGCTTTCTTT. Combining the CDR3 with reference TRBV7-3 and TRBJ1-1 gives the whole variable domain GAGVSQTPSNKVTEKGKYVELRCDPISGHTALYWYRQSLGQGPEFLIYFQGTGAADDSGLPNDRFFAVRPEGSVSTLKIQRTERGDSAVYLCASSLNGDTANTEAFFGQGTRLTVV.

The V gene is TRBV7-2, the J gene TRBJ1-1; a weak D match, TRBD1 (5 bases). The V end was cut by 2 bases, the J end by 0 bases, with 7 bases between. CDR1 and CDR2 (germline): SGHTA, FQGNSA. This CDR3 has 14 amino acids. CDR3 protein: CASSLQGVNTEAFF. Written as DNA, the CDR3 is TGTGCCAGCAGCTTACAGGGAGTGAACACTGAAGCTTTCTTT.